This T cell receptor (beta chain) was sequenced in a study of blood T cells in healthy people across ages. Study conclusions and caveats: The study regarded diversity estimates from one million T cells as underestimates. In older individuals, TCR beta diversity per million T cells was lower, falling roughly linearly with age.

A second about 6 to 12 cycle PCR used barcoded and J-beta primers. MiXCR, run by TCRdb on the 5' RACE reads, gives a single entry per CDR3 protein. The table lists 2 million or so distinct CDR3 sequences, around 50% of them singletons. Concerning this clonotype: What it recognizes is unknown.

Germline-derived CDR1 and CDR2 are SGHNT and YENEEA. The CDR3 consists of 15 residues. Russia was home to the donors, healthy Caucasian individuals aged about 6 to 90. The clonotype comes from a woman in her thirties or forties in good health. The chain has TRBV11-3 and TRBJ2-7; unclear D gene. Judging by the DNA end, TRBJ2-5 fits better; the J call may be wrong. Sequenced material: blood. CDR3 sequence (DNA): TGTGCCAGCAGCTTAGGGAGACTCCCTCAAGAGACCCAGTACTTC. Translating it yields CASSLGRLPQETQYF.